A selection of T cell receptor beta chains follows, all from one sample in a study of T cells after yellow fever vaccination. MiXCR, applied by TCRdb to the 5' RACE reads, yields one record per CDR3 protein. Of nearly 550,000 distinct CDR3 sequences detected, around 21% appear once; the ten largest clones hold 14%. The sequenced sample was PBMCs, obtained 15 days after the yellow fever booster vaccination. These receptors came from a man aged 25-40 years who received the YFV17D yellow fever vaccine. CDR3s include the opening cysteine and the closing phenylalanine or tryptophan. A D gene is named only where the DNA matches it firmly. Rows give clone size only sometimes, using once, few, many, or a class for an expanded clone.

v_call	d_call	clone_size	j_call	cdr3_length	cdr3_nt	cdr3_aa
TRBV6-1	TRBD2	few	TRBJ2-2	15	TGTGCCAGCAGGCCGGGACTAGCGTCCACCGGGGAGCTGTTTTTT	CASRPGLASTGELFF
TRBV7-9	TRBD2	few	TRBJ2-1	17	TGTGCCAGCAGCGCCGTTCTAGGGCGGGAGGGCCGGAATGAGCAGTTCTTC	CASSAVLGREGRNEQFF
TRBV15	NA	few	TRBJ2-3	18	TGTGCCACCAGCAGAGTTCCCAGGGGGGGTCGTTTTCCAAGGGAGAAGTATTTT	CATSRVPRGGRFPREKYF
TRBV30	TRBD1	NA	TRBJ2-1	18	TGTGCCTGTCCTGCCAGGGGGAGCGATCGTTCTTCCTACAATGAGCAGTTCTTC	CACPARGSDRSSYNEQFF
TRBV5-8	NA	many	TRBJ2-7	14	TGTGCCAGCAGCAAAGGGACGGCCGGGTACGAGCAGTACTTC	CASSKGTAGYEQYF
TRBV15	NA	few	TRBJ2-5	16	TGTGCCACCAGCAGAGGGAGCAGAACAACACAAGAGACCCAGTACTTC	CATSRGSRTTQETQYF
TRBV20-1	TRBD2	few	TRBJ2-2	15	TGCAGTGCTAGAGGGACTAGCGGGGCTTTCGGGGAGCTGTTTTTT	CSARGTSGAFGELFF
TRBV27	NA	NA	TRBJ2-7	14	TGTGCCAGCAGCAGGGGAGGTTTTAGCGGCGAGCAGTACTTC	CASSRGGFSGEQYF
TRBV20-1	TRBD2	few	TRBJ2-7	14	TGCAGTGCATCAAGCGGGAGTCTTCACTACGAGCAGTACTTC	CSASSGSLHYEQYF
TRBV20-1	NA	NA	TRBJ2-7	10	TGCAGTGCTAGTAAATACGAGCAGTACTTC	CSASKYEQYF
TRBV27	NA	few	TRBJ2-3	13	TGTGCCAGCAGTTTAGTGGACGGAGATACGCAGTATTTT	CASSLVDGDTQYF
TRBV7-8	TRBD2	few	TRBJ2-3	15	TGTGCCAGCAGCCGACTAGCGGGAGGGGGAGATACGCAGTATTTT	CASSRLAGGGDTQYF
TRBV11-2	TRBD1	NA	TRBJ2-5	17	TGTGCCAGCAGCTTAACCCTGAGAGGACAGGGCCGGGAGACCCAGTACTTC	CASSLTLRGQGRETQYF
TRBV5-1	NA	few	TRBJ2-7	15	TGCGCCAGCAGCTTAGGGGGGGAGGGGTCCTACGAGCAGTACTTC	CASSLGGEGSYEQYF
TRBV6-5	NA	few	TRBJ1-5	12	TGTGCCAGCAGTCGTCCAGGTCAGCCCCAGCATTTT	CASSRPGQPQHF
TRBV10-2	TRBD1	NA	TRBJ2-4	15	TGCGCCAGCTCCGATCGAACAGGGGTCAAAAACATTCAGTACTTC	CASSDRTGVKNIQYF
TRBV20-1	NA	few	TRBJ1-5	13	TGCAGTGCTAGGAGCTCGAGGTATCAGCCCCAGCATTTT	CSARSSRYQPQHF
TRBV12-3/TRBV12-4	NA	NA	TRBJ2-5	14	TGTGCCAGCAGTCTCTCAGGGATTGAGATGACCCAGTACTTC	CASSLSGIEMTQYF
TRBV7-8	NA	NA	TRBJ2-3	13	TGTGCCAGCAGCTTAGTTAGGGATTCAATGCAGGATTTT	CASSLVRDSMQDF
TRBV20-1	NA	NA	TRBJ2-1	15	TGCAGTGCCCCAATCCGTGACAGGCAGTACAATGAGCAGTTCTTC	CSAPIRDRQYNEQFF
TRBV5-1	TRBD2	few	TRBJ2-1	17	TGCGCCAGCAGCTTGCCCGGGACTAGCGAGTCCTACAATGAGCAGTTCTTC	CASSLPGTSESYNEQFF
TRBV4-1	TRBD2	few	TRBJ2-1	16	TGCGCCAGCAGCCAACCCATAGCGGGACCCTACAATGAGCAGTTCTTC	CASSQPIAGPYNEQFF
TRBV7-9	TRBD2	few	TRBJ2-3	15	TGTGCCAGCAGTACCCCCAGCGGGAGAACCGATACGCAGTATTTT	CASSTPSGRTDTQYF
TRBV7-8	NA	few	TRBJ2-7	12	TGTGCCAGCCGTGCCCGGGGTTACGAGCAGTACTTC	CASRARGYEQYF
TRBV19	NA	NA	TRBJ2-1	13	TGTGCCAATCAGGGGCTAGCCTACAATGAGCAGTTCTTC	CANQGLAYNEQFF
TRBV4-2	TRBD2	few	TRBJ2-1	17	TGTGCCAGCAGCCAAGCTTCTAGCGGGAGGGGTATGAATGAGCAGTTCTTC	CASSQASSGRGMNEQFF
TRBV6-2/TRBV6-3	NA	few	TRBJ1-5	14	TGTGCCAGCGAAGGAGGGGGATCTAGCAAGCCCCAGCATTTT	CASEGGGSSKPQHF